A single sample gave rise to the 30 T cell receptor beta chains below, sequenced in a study of response to subunit inactivated influenza vaccine. MiXCR, applied by TCRdb to the RT-PCR reads, yields one record per CDR3 protein. The sample has around 200,000 distinct CDR3 sequences; 9.5% to 15% are singletons. Another study also made use of these data, one on T cells expressing NK-cell markers. Per that study: Synthesis of TCR beta cDNA relied on 5'RACE template switching carrying UMIs.

Sequenced material: CD8+ T cells sorted from PBMCs, taken 12 days after vaccination. The receptors come from a man aged 50-59 years who received an inactivated influenza vaccine.

This chain uses TRBV6-1 with TRBJ2-7; D may match TRBD1 or TRBD2 (7 bases each). The length of the CDR3 is 14 residues. The V end lost 6 bases, the J end lost 2 bases, and 14 bases lay between the germline ends. CDR1 and CDR2 from the germline V gene are MNHNS and SASEGT. CDR3 DNA: TGTGCCAGCAGCGACCCAGGGGGGGCCTACGAGCAGTACTTC. Translating gives CASSDPGGAYEQYF.

Details on this clonotype: An end of the junction does not agree with germline; a read error may underlie this. This chain joins TRBV7-9 and TRBJ2-7; TRBD1 agrees at 8 bases. The CDR3 extends over 14 amino acids. The germline V gene encodes CDR1 SEHNR and CDR2 FQNEAQ (reference sequence). The CDR3 sequence is CSSSFGQGSYEQYF. In DNA, the CDR3 is TGTTCCAGCAGCTTTGGACAGGGATCCTACGAGCAGTACTTC.

This clonotype was seen only a few times. Compared with germline, one end of the junction differs, possibly owing to a read error. The chain combines TRBV7-9 with TRBJ2-7; D remains unclear. CDR3 length: 12 amino acids. Per the germline V gene, CDR1 is SEHNR and CDR2 is FQNEAQ (reference sequence). CDR3 loop: CASSLDSDGKHF. The CDR3, as DNA: TGTGCCAGCAGCTTAGACTCTGATGGGAAGCACTTC.

The sample holds many counts of this clonotype. The chain combines TRBV7-2 with TRBJ2-7; no clear D. CDR3 length: 15 amino acids. Germline CDR1 is SGHTA and CDR2 is FQGNSA. V lost 1 base, J lost 4 bases, and 14 bases lay in between. CDR3 DNA: TGTGCCAGCAGCTTAGGGTACAACTACCAGTACGAGCAGTACTTC. The encoded protein is CASSLGYNYQYEQYF.

Ten or more counts support this clonotype. The rearrangement links TRBV28 to TRBJ2-7; 8 bases align to TRBD2. Germline V CDR1 and CDR2: MDHEN, SYDVKM. CDR3 length: 15 residues. Trimming at V came to 1 base and at J to 6 bases, leaving 8 bases not matched to a gene. In DNA form, the CDR3 reads TGTGCCAGCAGTTTATTTAGCGGGACGGCAGGCGAGCAGTACTTC. The encoded protein is CASSLFSGTAGEQYF.

Only a few counts were recorded for this clonotype. The chain uses TRBV15 and TRBJ2-1; unclear D gene. CDR1 and CDR2 from the germline V gene are LNHNV and YYDKDF (reference sequence). This CDR3 is 15 amino acids long. V shed 0 bases and J shed 8 bases, with 14 bases lying between them. CDR3 sequence (DNA): TGTGCCACCAGCAGAGATCTGGCCGTAGGTGATGAGCAGTTCTTC. Protein sequence: CATSRDLAVGDEQFF.

The chain employs TRBV7-8 and TRBJ2-1, with 7 bases identical to TRBD2. The CDR3 runs to 17 residues. V lost 0 bases, J lost 4 bases, and 9 bases stayed unmatched. Germline CDR1 reads SGHVS; CDR2 reads FQNEAQ. The CDR3 loop is CASSLAGGSFTYNEQFF. The CDR3 region has the DNA TGTGCCAGCAGCTTAGCAGGCGGGAGTTTTACGTACAATGAGCAGTTCTTC.

V gene TRBV7-3 combines with J gene TRBJ2-7; TRBD2 is a possible D gene (6 bases). V was cut by 0 bases and J by 5 bases, with 14 bases left in between. Per germline, CDR1 SGHTA and CDR2 FQGTGA. This CDR3 has 15 residues. The CDR3 here is CASSLTGGPWDEQYF. CDR3 DNA: TGTGCCAGCAGCTTAACGGGGGGTCCTTGGGACGAGCAGTACTTC.

The CDR3 region is CASSYRGSSSYEQYF. In DNA form, the CDR3 reads TGTGCCAGCAGTTACAGGGGCTCGAGCTCCTACGAGCAGTACTTC. This chain links TRBV6-5 with TRBJ2-7; a weak D match, TRBD1 (5 bases). The germline V gene encodes CDR1 MNHEY and CDR2 SVGAGI. V dropped 2 bases and J dropped 0 bases, with 11 bases sitting between them. CDR3 length: 15 amino acids.

This clonotype was observed a handful of times. V and J are TRBV28 and TRBJ1-1; D gene ambiguous. V was cut by 3 bases and J by 0 bases, with 8 bases left in between. Germline-derived CDR1 and CDR2 are MDHEN and SYDVKM. The CDR3 consists of 14 residues. CDR3 amino acids: CASSFHSLNTEAFF. CDR3 DNA sequence: TGTGCCAGCAGTTTCCACAGCTTGAACACTGAAGCTTTCTTT.

The sample holds a few counts of this clonotype. The rearrangement links TRBV14 to TRBJ2-3, with TRBD1 identical over 7 bases. This CDR3 has 15 residues. J lost 2 bases, V lost 2 bases, and 4 bases had no gene match. Germline loops: CDR1 SGHDN, CDR2 FVKESK. In DNA form, the CDR3 reads TGTGCCAGCAGCCAAACAGGGGTTATCACAGATACGCAGTATTTT. Its protein product is CASSQTGVITDTQYF. The variable domain in full, with the rest retrieved from reference TRBV14 and TRBJ2-3, is EAGVTQFPSHSVIEKGQTVTLRCDPISGHDNLYWYRRVMGKEIKFLLHFVKESKQDESGMPNNRFLAERTGGTYSTLKVQPAELEDSGVYFCASSQTGVITDTQYFGPGTRLTVL.

This clonotype was detected a few times. This chain joins TRBV2 and TRBJ2-7; 13 nucleotides agree with TRBD2. Per germline, CDR1 SNHLY and CDR2 FYNNEI. The CDR3 spans 16 residues. V lost 6 bases and J lost 3; bases outside the gene matches: 8. For the CDR3, the DNA is TGTGCCAGCAGCCCCGGACTAGCGGGGGACATCTACGAGCAGTACTTC. Its protein is CASSPGLAGDIYEQYF.

This sequence joins TRBV6-5 and TRBJ2-5, with D perhaps assigned TRBD1 or TRBD2 (5 bases each). The ends were cut back, 4 bases at V and 5 bases at J, with 14 bases in the middle. From germline, CDR1 is MNHEY and CDR2 SVGAGI. This CDR3 spans 14 amino acids. CDR3 in amino acids: CASSSGTLTETQYF. Written as DNA, the CDR3 is TGTGCCAGCAGTTCGGGGACGTTAACGGAGACCCAGTACTTC.

This clonotype was seen only a few times. This rearrangement joins TRBV7-9 to TRBJ2-5; 8 nucleotides agree with TRBD2. Unmatched junction bases numbered 11, after V lost 2 bases and J lost 3 bases. The V gene's germline CDR1 is SEHNR and CDR2 FQNEAQ (reference sequence). The CDR3 totals 17 residues. Written as DNA, the CDR3 is TGTGCCAGCAGCTTATACCCCGGGGGGGCCCGGGAAGAGACCCAGTACTTC. Its protein product is CASSLYPGGAREETQYF. The full variable domain, in which reference TRBV7-9 and TRBJ2-5 provide the parts outside the CDR3, is DTGVSQNPRHKITKRGQNVTFRCDPISEHNRLYWYRQTLGQGPEFLTYFQNEAQLEKSRLLSDRFSAERPKGSFSTLEIQRTEQGDSAMYLCASSLYPGGAREETQYFGPGTRLLVL.

A few counts support this clonotype. The V call is TRBV10-3, the J call TRBJ1-5; D not resolved. Trimming removed 2 bases from V and 4 bases from J, with 9 bases in between. The CDR3 extends over 14 amino acids. The germline V gene encodes CDR1 ENHRY and CDR2 SYGVKD. CDR3 sequence (DNA): TGTGCCATCAGTGAGACACGAACTAATCAGCCCCAGCATTTT. Encoded protein: CAISETRTNQPQHF.

This clonotype has a handful of counts. This rearrangement joins TRBV7-9 to TRBJ1-3; TRBD1 might be the D (6 bases). The CDR3 totals 15 residues. Trimming cost V 6 bases and J 0 bases, with 12 bases left between them. The germline CDR1 and CDR2 sequences are SEHNR and FQNEAQ (reference sequence). The CDR3 loop is CASRAGAGSGNTIYF. As DNA, the CDR3 is TGTGCCAGCAGAGCGGGGGCGGGCTCTGGAAACACCATATATTTT.

The chain combines TRBV6-1 with TRBJ1-2; a weak D match, TRBD1 (5 bases). In germline, CDR1 is MNHNS, CDR2 SASEGT. V was cut by 6 bases and J by 6 bases, with 14 bases left in between. The CDR3 covers 13 residues. Here the CDR3 DNA reads TGTGCCAGCAGCTGGGGGGGTGACGATGGCTACACCTTC. Protein: CASSWGGDDGYTF.

The chain recombines TRBV18 with TRBJ1-5; D remains unclear. V lost 2 bases and J 6 bases, leaving 8 bases between the germline ends. Per germline, CDR1 KGHSH and CDR2 LQKENI. CDR3 length: 13 residues. Here the CDR3 DNA reads TGTGCCAGCTCACCAGGAGGGCTTCAGCCCCAGCATTTT. Amino acids: CASSPGGLQPQHF.

The chain carries TRBV19 and TRBJ2-1; 9 bases map to TRBD2. Germline V gene lookup returns CDR1 LNHDA and CDR2 SQIVND (reference sequence). V gave up 1 base and J gave up 3 bases; unmatched junction bases: 7. The CDR3 runs to 17 residues. This chain's CDR3 is CASSIVTSGSIYNEQFF. The CDR3 coding sequence is TGTGCCAGTAGTATAGTCACTAGCGGGTCGATCTACAATGAGCAGTTCTTC. The full variable domain, rest sourced from reference TRBV19 and TRBJ2-1, is DGGITQSPKYLFRKEGQNVTLSCEQNLNHDAMYWYRQDPGQGLRLIYYSQIVNDFQKGDIAEGYSVSREKKESFPLTVTSAQKNPTAFYLCASSIVTSGSIYNEQFFGPGTRLTVL.

This clonotype was picked up a small number of times. The J gene is TRBJ2-1, the V gene TRBV28; D call uncertain. The germline CDR1 and CDR2 sequences are MDHEN and SYDVKM. This CDR3 contains 12 residues. The V and J ends lost 2 bases and 8 bases respectively, with 7 bases between them. DNA for the CDR3: TGTGCCAGCAGTTTAGTACAGTATGAGCAGTTCTTC. Translated, it gives CASSLVQYEQFF.

The table lists this clonotype with a few counts. The chain carries TRBV20-1 and TRBJ2-3; D remains unclear. Germline V gives CDR1 DFQATT, CDR2 SNEGSKA (reference sequence). V dropped 1 base and J dropped 4 bases, with 6 bases sitting between them. This CDR3 contains 12 residues. The CDR3 DNA reads TGCAGTGCTAGAGTGATGCCAGATACGCAGTATTTT. Translation gives CSARVMPDTQYF.

This clonotype was counted ten times or more. The V gene is TRBV25-1, the J gene TRBJ2-7, with a weak D call TRBD2 (6 bases). Trimming left V 6 bases short and J 3 bases short, with 9 bases between. Germline lookup yields CDR1 MGHDK and CDR2 SYGVNS. The CDR3 is 12 residues long. The CDR3 DNA reads as TGTGCCAGCAGCCCGGGGGTCTACGAGCAGTACTTC. Its translation: CASSPGVYEQYF.

This chain links TRBV27 with TRBJ2-3, with D maybe TRBD2 (6 bases). Looked up from germline, CDR1 is MNHEY and CDR2 is SMNVEV (reference sequence). V was trimmed by 0 bases and J by 6 bases, leaving 13 bases between them. This CDR3 is 15 amino acids long. CDR3 in DNA: TGTGCCAGCAGTTTATCGGTTGGAGGGGTGGATACGCAGTATTTT. Residues: CASSLSVGGVDTQYF.

This clonotype came up a few times. The chain has TRBV4-3 and TRBJ1-2; TRBD1 matches 8 bases. CDR1 is LGHNA, CDR2 YSLEER, per germline. The V and J ends lost 1 base and 7 bases, in that order; junction bases with no gene match: 8. This CDR3 is 15 amino acids long. The CDR3 coding sequence is TGCGCCAGCAGCCAAGTATTTCAGGGGGCGTTTGGCTACACCTTC. It translates to CASSQVFQGAFGYTF.

This chain joins TRBV7-3 and TRBJ2-7; D remains ambiguous. This CDR3 is 13 amino acids long. Trimming pared 0 bases from V and 3 bases from J, leaving 6 bases between. From germline, CDR1 is SGHTA and CDR2 FQGTGA. The CDR3 DNA follows: TGTGCCAGCAGCTTAACAGCCGGCTACGAGCAGTACTTC. It codes for CASSLTAGYEQYF. Full variable domain (remainder filled in from reference TRBV7-3 and TRBJ2-7): GAGVSQTPSNKVTEKGKYVELRCDPISGHTALYWYRQSLGQGPEFLIYFQGTGAADDSGLPNDRFFAVRPEGSVSTLKIQRTERGDSAVYLCASSLTAGYEQYFGPGTRLTVT.

This clonotype has only a few counts. The J gene is TRBJ2-1, the V gene TRBV19; 16 bases are shared with TRBD2. Losses at the gene ends were 6 bases for V and 9 bases for J; bases not matched to a gene: 5. Germline values: CDR1 LNHDA, CDR2 SQIVND (reference sequence). The CDR3 loop spans 15 amino acids. CDR3 sequence: CASRGLAGGPSEQFF. CDR3 DNA sequence: TGTGCCAGTAGGGGACTAGCGGGAGGGCCTAGTGAGCAGTTCTTC.

The sample holds a few counts of this clonotype. This chain connects TRBV29-1 to TRBJ2-7, with a weak D call TRBD1 (5 bases). The germline CDR1 and CDR2 sequences are SQVTM and ANQGSEA. The CDR3 runs 15 residues. The V end was cut by 7 bases, the J end by 1 base, with 20 bases between. The CDR3 reads CSAYGPLGRSYEQYF. CDR3 nucleotides: TGCAGCGCATACGGCCCCCTGGGGCGTTCCTACGAGCAGTACTTC.

This clonotype turned up a few times. The chain carries TRBV11-2 and TRBJ2-1, with 13 bases that match TRBD2. Germline CDR1 and CDR2: SGHAT and FQNNGV. The CDR3 is made up of 16 amino acids. J lost 4 bases, V lost 5 bases, and 5 bases had no gene match. The CDR3 protein is CASSPSTSGGYNEQFF. DNA for the CDR3: TGTGCCAGCAGCCCCTCGACTAGCGGGGGGTACAATGAGCAGTTCTTC.

The chain recombines TRBV27 with TRBJ1-5; no firm D call. Trimming removed 6 bases at V and 6 bases at J, with 12 bases between. CDR1 is MNHEY, CDR2 SMNVEV, per germline (reference sequence). CDR3 size: 13 residues. CDR3 DNA sequence: TGTGCCAGCAGCCGCGGGTTTCGTCAGCCCCAGCATTTT. Translated: CASSRGFRQPQHF.

This clonotype was seen ten or more times. This CDR3 is CATSAANTGELFF. The CDR3, as DNA: TGTGCCACCTCGGCAGCAAACACCGGGGAGCTGTTTTTT. V and J are TRBV15 and TRBJ2-2; no clear D gene. The germline V gene encodes CDR1 LNHNV and CDR2 YYDKDF (reference sequence). This CDR3 contains 13 residues. V lost 8 bases to trimming and J lost 2 bases, with 9 bases between them.